One sample yielded the 22 T cell receptor beta chains listed below, sequenced in a study of T cell clonality in common variable immunodeficiency. Clones were sequenced by immunoSEQ multiplex PCR, and TCRdb holds only the in-frame ones, with some missing. Listed for the sample are over 35,000 clones, none seen a single time. Sample: peripheral blood mononuclear cells. These receptors all come from a person aged 18-69 years in good health.

This clone was observed many times. The read halts 3 residues ahead of the CDR3 end, with the missing end drawn from the germline J gene. This chain connects TRBV5-1 to TRBJ2-5, with TRBD1 matching over 7 bases. Germline V gives CDR1 SGHRS, CDR2 YFSETQ. This CDR3 comprises 15 residues. V lost 0 bases to trimming and J lost 4 bases; unmatched junction nucleotides: 6. Partial CDR3 DNA: TGCGCCAGCAGCTTGGTGACAGGGCAGGGAGAGACC. Translating gives CASSLVTGQGET. The entire CDR3 is CASSLVTGQGETQYF.

This clone occurred many times. The read ends 3 residues before the CDR3 terminus; that terminus is restored from the germline J gene. The rearrangement joins TRBV30 to TRBJ1-1, with D perhaps matching TRBD1 (5 bases). The CDR3 runs 12 residues. The V gene's germline CDR1 is GTSNPN and CDR2 SVGIG (reference sequence). The CDR3 DNA, read in part, is TGTGCCTGGAGTTGGGCGGGGGGGGAA. As protein: CAWSWAGGE. The whole CDR3 region reads CAWSWAGGEAFF.

This clone has ten or more counts. The CDR3 goes on 3 residues after the read ends, and that part is filled in from the germline J gene. The chain couples TRBV19 to TRBJ2-7; D remains ambiguous. CDR3 size: 14 residues. The V end was cut by 3 bases, the J end by 2 bases, with 11 bases between. In germline, CDR1 is LNHDA, CDR2 SQIVND (reference sequence). The chain's CDR3 is CASSIDKETYEQYF. The CDR3 DNA, read in part, is TGTGCCAGTAGTATCGACAAAGAAACCTACGAG.

This clone was seen ten or more times. From the germline J gene comes the end of the CDR3, since the read stops 3 residues before it. This rearrangement joins TRBV30 to TRBJ2-3, with 10 bases aligning to TRBD1. Germline loops: CDR1 GTSNPN, CDR2 SVGIG (reference sequence). The trim removed 3 bases at V and 4 bases at J, leaving 10 bases unmatched. This CDR3 is built from 16 residues. The CDR3 reads CAWSKVGDRGADTQYF. Partial CDR3 DNA: TGTGCCTGGAGCAAGGTGGGGGACAGGGGCGCAGATACG.

This clone was detected ten times or more. The CDR3 bases that were read are TGTGCCAGCAGTTACCACGGGAATCAGCCC. Encoded protein: CASSYHGNQP. The whole CDR3 is CASSYHGNQPQHF. V and J are TRBV6-2 or TRBV6-3 and TRBJ1-5; D remains ambiguous. Coverage ceases 3 residues before the CDR3 finishes, and the germline J gene fills in the end. V was cut by 2 bases and J by 4 bases, with 6 bases left in between. The CDR3 runs 13 residues. Germline V gives CDR1 MNHEY, CDR2 SVGEGT.

Ten or more counts support this clone. The read falls 3 residues short of the CDR3 end, and the missing part is taken from the germline J gene. This chain uses TRBV6-2 or TRBV6-3 with TRBJ2-2, with TRBD2 matching over 11 bases. V lost 8 bases and J lost 7; bases outside the gene matches: 6. CDR3 size: 14 residues. Germline V gene data show CDR1 as MNHEY and CDR2 as SVGEGT. CDR3 residues: CASYGTSGFGELFF. CDR3 bases read: TGTGCCAGCTACGGGACTAGCGGATTCGGGGAG.

This clone was seen at least ten times. The CDR3 is cut off 3 residues early in the read; its end comes from the germline J gene. This chain joins TRBV7-8 and TRBJ1-4; no clear D gene. The V and J ends lost 4 bases and 7 bases respectively, with 13 bases between them. This CDR3 spans 14 amino acids. Per the germline V gene, CDR1 is SGHVS and CDR2 is FQNEAQ. The CDR3 is CASSSPVEGEKLFF. The sequenced part of the CDR3 DNA is TGTGCCAGCAGCTCTCCAGTGGAGGGTGAAAAA.

This clone was seen more than once but under ten times. The CDR3 goes on 3 residues after the read ends, and that part is filled in from the germline J gene. The chain has TRBV19 and TRBJ1-2; D is unclear. Germline lookup yields CDR1 LNHDA and CDR2 SQIVND (reference sequence). CDR3 length equals 15 residues. CDR3 DNA, as far as it was read: TGTGCCAGTAGTGTTGGACTAGCGGGAGTGGATGAC. Amino acid sequence: CASSVGLAGVDD. The CDR3 reads in full as CASSVGLAGVDDYTF.

This clone was counted many times. The sequenced part of the CDR3 DNA is TGCAGTGCTATTGACGGCGAGGGGGCTTCACCC. Translated, it gives CSAIDGEGASP. The CDR3 reads in full as CSAIDGEGASPLHF. This chain connects TRBV20-1 to TRBJ1-6; 7 bases align to TRBD1. The read ends 3 residues shy of where the CDR3 ends; the end is completed using the germline J gene. Germline loops: CDR1 DFQATT, CDR2 SNEGSKA (reference sequence). The CDR3 is made up of 14 amino acids. V lost 4 bases and J lost 9; bases outside the gene matches: 9.

Many counts were recorded for this clone. The CDR3 here is CASSYFGSNQPQHF. The DNA read from the CDR3 is TGTGCCAGCAGTTACTTCGGTAGCAATCAGCCC. The chain joins TRBV6-2 or TRBV6-3 to TRBJ1-5; D ambiguous. The CDR3 end lies 3 residues beyond the end of the read and is filled in from the germline J gene. V was cut by 1 base and J by 0 bases, with 4 bases left in between. Germline V lookup: CDR1 MNHEY, CDR2 SVGEGT. The CDR3 spans 14 residues.

This clone came up many times. The read halts 3 residues ahead of the CDR3 end, with the missing end drawn from the germline J gene. The J gene is TRBJ1-5, the V gene TRBV5-6; 10 bases align to TRBD1. The CDR3 runs 15 residues. CDR1 SGHDT and CDR2 YYEEEE come from the germline V gene. V was clipped by 0 bases and J by 9 bases; unmatched bases: 6. The CDR3 region is CASSLGGQGTRPQHF. CDR3 DNA (partial): TGTGCCAGCAGCTTGGGGGGACAGGGGACCCGGCCC.

This clone was observed many times. The read terminates 3 residues ahead of where the CDR3 ends, so the germline J gene completes it. This rearrangement joins TRBV15 to TRBJ1-5, with D perhaps TRBD1 (6 bases). The germline CDR1 and CDR2 sequences are LNHNV and YYDKDF (reference sequence). V dropped 1 base and J dropped 5 bases, with 15 bases sitting between them. The CDR3 loop spans 16 amino acids. Incomplete CDR3 DNA: TGTGCCACCAGCAGAGGGGGACAAGGGAGGCATCAGCCC. Its protein product is CATSRGGQGRHQP. The whole CDR3 region reads CATSRGGQGRHQPQHF.

In its sample, this clone was seen many times. The CDR3 extends 3 residues past the end of the read, so its final part is completed from the germline J gene. V and J are TRBV4-2 and TRBJ2-1; 12 positions match TRBD2. Looked up from germline, CDR1 is LGHNA and CDR2 is YNFKEQ. The V segment lost 1 base and the J segment 6 bases; nucleotides outside the gene matches: 4. This CDR3 is 16 amino acids long. The CDR3 DNA, read in part, is TGTGCCAGCAGCCAAGGGCTAGCGGGGGGGCCCAATGAG. This encodes CASSQGLAGGPNE. The CDR3 reads in full as CASSQGLAGGPNEQFF.

This clone was seen ten or more times. The sequence runs out 3 residues before the end of the CDR3; the remainder is reconstructed from the germline J gene. The V and J genes are TRBV5-1 and TRBJ2-1; D is perhaps TRBD2 (5 bases). V lost 1 base and J lost 1, with 9 bases in between. The CDR3 has 15 residues. The germline gives CDR1 SGHRS, CDR2 YFSETQ. The CDR3 DNA, read in part, is TGCGCCAGCAGCTTGCGGCCGGGGTCCTACAATGAG. Translated: CASSLRPGSYNE. In full, the CDR3 is CASSLRPGSYNEQFF.

This clone has a count of ten or more. The junction differs from germline at one of its ends, possibly a read error. The read halts 3 residues ahead of the CDR3 end, with the missing end drawn from the germline J gene. V is TRBV6-4 and J is TRBJ2-2, with a weak D call TRBD2 (6 bases). The CDR3 covers 13 residues. Looked up from germline, CDR1 is MRHNA and CDR2 is SNTAGT. The CDR3 loop reads CASSDSNTGGLFF. The DNA read from the CDR3 is TGTGCCAGCAGTGACTCGAACACCGGGGGG.

This clone was counted many times. The read falls 3 residues short of the CDR3 end, and the missing part is taken from the germline J gene. The chain couples TRBV4-2 to TRBJ2-6; D might be TRBD1 (6 bases). Trimming shortened V by 4 bases and J by 0 bases, and 16 bases separated the two germline ends. Germline CDR1 LGHNA, CDR2 YNFKEQ. This CDR3 spans 18 amino acids. The CDR3 protein is CASSRGGQLVSGANVLTF. CDR3 bases read: TGTGCCAGCAGCCGAGGTGGACAGCTCGTCTCTGGGGCCAACGTC.

This clone has at least ten counts. The observed sequence ends 3 residues before the CDR3 terminus, with the missing tail filled in from the germline J gene. J is TRBJ2-3 and V is TRBV9; D perhaps matches TRBD2 (7 bases). V lost 0 bases and J 3 bases, leaving 14 bases between the germline ends. This CDR3 is 16 amino acids long. Per the germline V gene, CDR1 is SGDLS and CDR2 is YYNGEE. The sequenced CDR3 bases are TGTGCCAGCAGCGTAGGCGGGGGCGCGGTTACAGATACG. This sequence encodes CASSVGGGAVTDT. The full-length CDR3 reads as CASSVGGGAVTDTQYF. The variable domain in full, completed from reference TRBV9 and TRBJ2-3, reads DSGVTQTPKHLITATGQRVTLRCSPRSGDLSVYWYQQSLDQGLQFLIQYYNGEERAKGNILERFSAQQFPDLHSELNLSSLELGDSALYFCASSVGGGAVTDTQYFGPGTRLTVL.

This clone was recorded many times. Sequencing ends 3 residues short of the CDR3 end; the germline J gene provides the rest. The chain carries TRBV7-9 and TRBJ1-2, with D possibly being TRBD1 (5 bases). The V and J ends lost 3 bases and 5 bases respectively, with 10 bases between them. CDR1 is SEHNR, CDR2 FQNEAQ, per germline (reference sequence). CDR3 length: 13 residues. CDR3 DNA, as far as it was read: TGTGCCAGCAGCTTCCAGGGAACTTATGGC. Encoded protein: CASSFQGTYG. The full CDR3 protein reads CASSFQGTYGYTF.

This clone was counted many times. The read stops 3 residues short of the end of the CDR3; the missing end is completed from the germline J gene. The J gene is TRBJ2-1, the V gene TRBV5-4; 9 bases line up with TRBD2. Unmatched junction bases numbered 8, after V lost 0 bases and J lost 7 bases. Germline CDR1 and CDR2: SGHNT and YYREEE (reference sequence). The CDR3 is made up of 16 amino acids. The sequenced CDR3 bases are TGTGCCAGCAGCTTGGACCCGGGACTAGCTGGGAATGAG. Encoded protein: CASSLDPGLAGNE. The complete CDR3 protein is CASSLDPGLAGNEQFF. Complete variable domain (other parts from reference TRBV5-4 and TRBJ2-1): ETGVTQSPTHLIKTRGQQVTLRCSSQSGHNTVSWYQQALGQGPQFIFQYYREEENGRGNFPPRFSGLQFPNYSSELNVNALELDDSALYLCASSLDPGLAGNEQFFGPGTRLTVL.

This clone appeared many times. The missing CDR3 end, 3 residues past where the read stops, is filled in from the germline J gene. V usage is TRBV6-2 or TRBV6-3 and J usage is TRBJ2-7, with 10 positions matching TRBD2. The CDR3 consists of 15 residues. Germline CDR1 and CDR2: MNHEY and SVGEGT. V was clipped by 0 bases and J by 4 bases; unmatched bases: 3. The CDR3 loop is CASSYSASGSYEQYF. Partial CDR3 DNA: TGTGCCAGCAGTTACTCTGCTAGCGGGAGTTACGAG.

The table lists this clone with many counts. The part of the CDR3 DNA that was read is TGTGCCAGCAGCCACCCACTGGGGACAGGGCTGATATGGACTGAA. Amino acids: CASSHPLGTGLIWTE. Given in full, the CDR3 is CASSHPLGTGLIWTEAFF. The rearrangement links TRBV7-8 to TRBJ1-1, with TRBD1 matching 9 bases. The read finishes 3 residues shy of the CDR3 end, and the germline J gene is used to complete it. Trimming removed 5 bases from V and 5 bases from J; junction bases left unmatched: 18. CDR1 is SGHVS, CDR2 FQNEAQ, per germline. This CDR3 has 18 amino acids.

This clone was seen many times. The DNA ends 3 residues before the CDR3 does, and the rest of the CDR3 is filled in from the germline J gene. This chain connects TRBV5-4 to TRBJ1-2; TRBD1 agrees at 7 bases. This CDR3 spans 13 amino acids. The trim removed 3 bases at V and 5 bases at J, leaving 4 bases unmatched. Germline CDR1 and CDR2: SGHNT and YYREEE (reference sequence). The DNA read from the CDR3 is TGTGCCAGCAGCTGGGGGACAGTTTATGGC. It specifies CASSWGTVYG. The whole CDR3 sequence is CASSWGTVYGYTF.